The 25 T cell receptor beta chains reported below all come from one sample, sequenced in a study of blood T cell repertoires in COVID-19. Only in-frame clones appear in the TCRdb table, and some are missing; sequencing was by immunoSEQ multiplex PCR. The table lists about 180,000 clones, over 80% of them singletons. The sample taken for sequencing was peripheral blood. These TCRs come from a woman aged 70 to 79 with COVID-19, enrolled during active disease.

The chain has TRBV5-1 and TRBJ2-1, with 10 bases aligning to TRBD1. CDR1 is SGHRS and CDR2 is YFSETQ in the germline V gene. With V trimmed by 7 bases and J by 3 bases, 13 bases remained unmatched. CDR3 length equals 17 residues. CDR3 sequence (DNA): TGCGCCAGCGGCGAACTTACGACAGGGGGCCTCTACAATGAGCAGTTCTTC. Translation: CASGELTTGGLYNEQFF.

The gene calls are TRBV7-2 and TRBJ2-7, with a possible D match to TRBD1 (6 bases). The CDR3 extends over 17 amino acids. Trimming left V 5 bases short and J 3 bases short, with 23 bases between. Germline loops: CDR1 SGHTA, CDR2 FQGNSA. The CDR3 region has the DNA TGTGCCAGCAGCCAACGTACGGGCCAGGGGAATTACTACGAGCAGTACTTC. Its translation is CASSQRTGQGNYYEQYF.

The V and J genes are TRBV19 and TRBJ1-1; D not resolved. The CDR3 runs 13 residues. The germline V and J ends were trimmed by 6 bases and 4 bases, with 12 bases remaining between them. Germline assignment: CDR1 LNHDA and CDR2 SQIVND (reference sequence). In nucleotides, the CDR3 is TGTGCCAGTAGAAAGTCGGGAGGCACTGAAGCTTTCTTT. Translated, it gives CASRKSGGTEAFF.

This chain joins TRBV7-9 and TRBJ2-1; 9 bases align to TRBD2. The trim removed 5 bases at V and 3 bases at J, leaving 5 bases unmatched. The V gene's germline CDR1 is SEHNR and CDR2 FQNEAQ (reference sequence). This CDR3 is 15 amino acids long. The CDR3 region has the DNA TGTGCCAGCAGCCGTAGCGGGAGTCGCTACAATGAGCAGTTCTTC. It codes for CASSRSGSRYNEQFF.

There are a few counts of this clone. Other DNA sequences of this sample code for an identical CDR3. The chain is built from TRBV5-1 and TRBJ1-5; 7 bases are shared with TRBD1. The V segment lost 4 bases and the J segment 4 bases; nucleotides outside the gene matches: 5. The germline gives CDR1 SGHRS, CDR2 YFSETQ. This CDR3 is 14 amino acids long. CDR3: CASSLGTENQPQHF. CDR3 sequence (DNA): TGCGCCAGCAGCCTAGGGACAGAGAATCAGCCCCAGCATTTT.

The chain combines TRBV6-6 with TRBJ1-6; possibly TRBD1 for D (5 bases). This CDR3 region has 14 residues. V was clipped by 2 bases and J by 10 bases, with 12 bases between them. Germline V lookup: CDR1 MNHNY, CDR2 SVGAGI (reference sequence). The CDR3 spells CASSYEQGRSPLHF. The CDR3 bases are TGTGCCAGCAGTTACGAGCAGGGTCGGTCACCCCTCCACTTT.

The chain combines TRBV5-4 with TRBJ1-4; D not resolved. This CDR3 has 15 amino acids. The germline CDR1 and CDR2 sequences are SGHNT and YYREEE (reference sequence). V lost 2 bases and J lost 8, with 16 bases in between. The CDR3 sequence: CASSLWNAGEEKLFF. The CDR3 DNA follows: TGTGCCAGCAGCTTATGGAACGCGGGCGAGGAAAAACTGTTTTTT.

In this sample, this clone turned up once. The CDR3 DNA follows: TGTGCCAGCAGCCAAGCGGGAGGAACCGCCGGGGAGCTGTTTTTT. This translates into CASSQAGGTAGELFF. This chain uses TRBV6-5 with TRBJ2-2; 9 nucleotides match TRBD2. Germline V gene lookup returns CDR1 MNHEY and CDR2 SVGAGI. The CDR3 is 15 residues long. J gave up 6 bases and V 6 bases, and 8 bases lay outside the gene matches.

The chain couples TRBV7-2 to TRBJ1-5, with 9 bases matching TRBD1. V lost 1 base, J lost 5 bases, and 3 bases stayed unmatched. The germline V gene encodes CDR1 SGHTA and CDR2 FQGNSA. This CDR3 is 15 amino acids long. The CDR3 region is CASSLDGQGYQPQHF. In DNA, the CDR3 is TGTGCCAGCAGCTTAGACGGACAGGGGTATCAGCCCCAGCATTTT.

The chain has TRBV24-1 and TRBJ1-1; D gene ambiguous. The CDR3 runs 15 residues. Trimming left V 3 bases short and J 1 base short, with 11 bases between. Germline V gives CDR1 KGHDR, CDR2 SFDVKD. CDR3 nucleotide sequence: TGTGCCACCAGTGATCCCTCGGGAGGGAACACTGAAGCTTTCTTT. Translation: CATSDPSGGNTEAFF.

The chain joins TRBV4-3 to TRBJ2-1; tentatively, D is TRBD2 (6 bases). Germline CDR1 is LGHNA and CDR2 is YSLEER. Trimming shortened V by 0 bases and J by 8 bases, and 11 bases separated the two germline ends. This CDR3 comprises 14 residues. In DNA, the CDR3 is TGCGCCAGCAGCCAAGAAGGGTGGGGGGATGAGCAGTTCTTC. This translates into CASSQEGWGDEQFF.

V usage is TRBV9 and J usage is TRBJ2-3; D remains unclear. Germline CDR1 and CDR2: SGDLS and YYNGEE. This CDR3 is built from 14 residues. V was trimmed by 1 base and J by 2 bases, leaving 8 bases between them. CDR3 nucleotides: TGTGCCAGCAGCGTACTCACAGCCACAGATACGCAGTATTTT. Protein sequence: CASSVLTATDTQYF.

This clone showed up just a few times. V is TRBV27 and J is TRBJ2-3; TRBD2 matches at 9 bases. V lost 8 bases and J lost 1; bases outside the gene matches: 1. The CDR3 runs 13 residues. The germline V gene has CDR1 MNHEY and CDR2 SMNVEV (reference sequence). CDR3 residues: CASRLAGTDTQYF. The CDR3 DNA follows: TGTGCCAGCCGACTAGCGGGCACAGATACGCAGTATTTT.

Concerning this clone: This CDR3 is also generated by other DNA sequences in the sample. V usage is TRBV7-2 and J usage is TRBJ1-5, with 8 bases aligning to TRBD1. V shed 3 bases and J 2 bases; nucleotides not matched to a gene: 3. The CDR3 covers 15 residues. Germline V gene data show CDR1 as SGHTA and CDR2 as FQGNSA. DNA for the CDR3: TGTGCCAGCAGCTTGGACAGGGCAGGCAATCAGCCCCAGCATTTT. It specifies CASSLDRAGNQPQHF.

This clone was observed a handful of times. The V and J genes are TRBV9 and TRBJ2-7; D gene unclear. The CDR3 is 14 amino acids. Trimming pared 6 bases from V and 7 bases from J, leaving 20 bases between. Germline V gives CDR1 SGDLS, CDR2 YYNGEE. DNA for the CDR3: TGTGCCAGCACCCGAGACTCCCTACTTGCGGAGCAGTACTTC. Protein product: CASTRDSLLAEQYF. The whole variable domain, filled in from reference TRBV9 and TRBJ2-7, reads DSGVTQTPKHLITATGQRVTLRCSPRSGDLSVYWYQQSLDQGLQFLIQYYNGEERAKGNILERFSAQQFPDLHSELNLSSLELGDSALYFCASTRDSLLAEQYFGPGTRLTVT.

The chain is built from TRBV6-5 and TRBJ1-1; D is undetermined. Germline CDR1 MNHEY, CDR2 SVGAGI. This CDR3 spans 11 amino acids. Trimming removed 5 bases from V and 7 bases from J, with 8 bases in between. As DNA, the CDR3 is TGTGCCAGCAGTAGAGTCCTTGAAGCTTTCTTT. Protein product: CASSRVLEAFF.

The chain combines TRBV7-2 with TRBJ2-3; D ambiguous. The CDR3 totals 13 residues. The germline V and J ends were trimmed by 4 bases and 2 bases, with 7 bases remaining between them. Germline loops: CDR1 SGHTA, CDR2 FQGNSA. The CDR3 region has the DNA TGTGCCAGCAGCTCGAGTTACACAGATACGCAGTATTTT. It codes for CASSSSYTDTQYF.

The chain employs TRBV14 and TRBJ2-6; D possibly corresponds to TRBD1 (6 bases). CDR3 length equals 18 residues. With 1 base removed from V and 0 bases from J, the gap between germline ends came to 13 bases. The germline V gene has CDR1 SGHDN and CDR2 FVKESK. The CDR3 spells CASSQAPGAASGANVLTF. Here the CDR3 DNA reads TGTGCCAGCAGCCAAGCCCCAGGGGCCGCCTCTGGGGCCAACGTCCTGACTTTC.

The V gene is TRBV29-1, the J gene TRBJ2-3; D may be TRBD1 (5 bases). This CDR3 comprises 12 residues. Germline CDR1 and CDR2: SQVTM and ANQGSEA. Deletions cut 7 bases from V and 3 bases from J, with 11 bases between. The CDR3 protein is CSGGGATDTQYF. CDR3 nucleotides: TGCAGCGGGGGCGGAGCTACAGATACGCAGTATTTT.

The rearrangement joins TRBV27 to TRBJ2-7; TRBD2 might be the D (6 bases). The germline CDR1 and CDR2 sequences are MNHEY and SMNVEV (reference sequence). The CDR3 is 16 amino acids. Trimming cost V 0 bases and J 0 bases, with 12 bases left between them. The CDR3 region is CASSLSRRVASYEQYF. For the CDR3, the DNA is TGTGCCAGCAGTTTATCGAGGAGGGTAGCCTCCTACGAGCAGTACTTC.

The chain uses TRBV27 and TRBJ2-7; 9 nucleotides align to TRBD1. The length of the CDR3 is 18 residues. Germline V gene data show CDR1 as MNHEY and CDR2 as SMNVEV (reference sequence). V gave up 2 bases and J gave up 3 bases; unmatched junction bases: 14. The CDR3 region is CASSLAAATGGADYEQYF. The CDR3 region has the DNA TGTGCCAGCAGTTTAGCCGCCGCTACAGGGGGCGCAGACTACGAGCAGTACTTC.

This rearrangement joins TRBV6-4 to TRBJ2-5; 9 bases fit TRBD1. The trim removed 6 bases at V and 2 bases at J, leaving 22 bases unmatched. Germline CDR1 and CDR2: MRHNA and SNTAGT. CDR3 length: 20 residues. CDR3 DNA sequence: TGTGCCAGCAGGACTGATGATCGGGACAGGGCGTTTATAGGGCAAGAGACCCAGTACTTC. Translating it yields CASRTDDRDRAFIGQETQYF.

This rearrangement joins TRBV18 to TRBJ1-1; 8 bases fit TRBD1. V shed 3 bases, J shed 0 bases, and the junction held 0 bases outside the gene matches. Germline assignment: CDR1 KGHSH and CDR2 LQKENI. The length of the CDR3 is 14 residues. CDR3 sequence: CASSPDRVNTEAFF. CDR3 sequence (DNA): TGTGCCAGCTCACCGGACAGGGTGAACACTGAAGCTTTCTTT. Looking up the rest from reference TRBV18 and TRBJ1-1 gives the full variable domain: NAGVMQNPRHLVRRRGQEARLRCSPMKGHSHVYWYRQLPEEGLKFMVYLQKENIIDESGMPKERFSAEFPKEGPSILRIQQVVRGDSAAYFCASSPDRVNTEAFFGQGTRLTVV.

The chain is built from TRBV19 and TRBJ2-5; weak D call: TRBD1 (5 bases). V was cut by 3 bases and J by 5 bases, with 16 bases left in between. Germline-derived CDR1 and CDR2 are LNHDA and SQIVND (reference sequence). The CDR3 sequence is 15 residues long. The chain's CDR3 is CASSIGVRVGETQYF. The CDR3, as DNA: TGTGCCAGTAGTATCGGAGTCAGGGTTGGGGAGACCCAGTACTTC.

The table lists this clone with a count of one. The chain links TRBV10-3 to TRBJ2-2; a possible D gene is TRBD1 (6 bases). V was pared by 10 bases and J by 4 bases, with 13 bases between. The CDR3 sequence is 13 residues long. Germline lookup yields CDR1 ENHRY and CDR2 SYGVKD. CDR3 DNA: TGTGCCAGCGCCGGACAGACCACCGGGGAGCTGTTTTTT. Its protein product is CASAGQTTGELFF.